Following are 26 T cell receptor beta chains from one sample sequenced in a study of vaccination effects on CD4 cells after COVID-19. Investigators separated out CD4+ T cells once around nine days of culture had passed. These receptors' antigens are unknown. Method: immunoSEQ multiplex PCR; TCRdb's copy keeps in-frame clones and lacks some. The sample lists about 64,000 clones; 72% were seen once. The sample was CD4+ T cells from PBMCs cultured without peptide, taken before COVID-19 vaccination. The receptors originated from a human donor who had a prior SARS-CoV-2 infection.

This chain links TRBV6-1 with TRBJ1-2, with no clear D. The CDR3 has 11 amino acids. Germline loops: CDR1 MNHNS, CDR2 SASEGT. V lost 2 bases to trimming and J lost 6 bases, with 4 bases between them. The CDR3 sequence: CASSEYHGYTF. In DNA form, the CDR3 reads TGTGCCAGCAGTGAATACCATGGCTACACCTTC.

Notes on this clone: One end of the junction is discordant with germline, which a read error may explain. The rearrangement uses TRBV6-1 and TRBJ1-6, with D hard to call. Germline lookup yields CDR1 MNHNS and CDR2 SASEGT. The CDR3 length is 14 residues. The chain's CDR3 is CASSDFAYYSPLHF. The DNA for the CDR3 is TGTGCCAGCAGTGATTTTGCCTATTATTCACCCCTCCACTTT.

This clone occurred a few times. The V gene is TRBV6-5, the J gene TRBJ1-1, with D possibly TRBD1 on 5 matching bases. V was cut by 0 bases and J by 5 bases, with 10 bases left in between. CDR3 length equals 14 residues. CDR1 is MNHEY and CDR2 is SVGAGI in the germline V gene. The CDR3 reads CASSYSTDNTEAFF. In DNA form, the CDR3 reads TGTGCCAGCAGTTACTCGACAGATAATACTGAAGCTTTCTTT.

J is TRBJ2-3 and V is TRBV4-2; no definite D call. CDR1 is LGHNA, CDR2 YNFKEQ, per germline. This CDR3 spans 17 amino acids. Trimming removed 0 bases at V and 2 bases at J, with 15 bases between. CDR3 sequence: CASSQDKQSRATDTQYF. The CDR3 DNA reads TGTGCCAGCAGCCAAGATAAGCAATCCCGGGCCACAGATACGCAGTATTTT.

The chain is built from TRBV2 and TRBJ2-7; 8 nucleotides agree with TRBD2. J gave up 7 bases and V 8 bases, and 19 bases lay outside the gene matches. CDR3 length equals 16 residues. CDR1 is SNHLY, CDR2 FYNNEI, per germline. The CDR3 here is CASGNPSGSERREQYF. CDR3 DNA: TGTGCCAGCGGAAATCCGAGCGGGAGTGAACGGAGGGAGCAGTACTTC. Combining the CDR3 with reference TRBV2 and TRBJ2-7 gives the whole variable domain EPEVTQTPSHQVTQMGQEVILRCVPISNHLYFYWYRQILGQKVEFLVSFYNNEISEKSEIFDDQFSVERPDGSNFTLKIRSTKLEDSAMYFCASGNPSGSERREQYFGPGTRLTVT.

The chain links TRBV18 to TRBJ1-6; no definite D call. Germline V gene sequence: CDR1 KGHSH, CDR2 LQKENI. This CDR3 contains 15 residues. The ends were cut back, 3 bases at V and 7 bases at J, with 13 bases in the middle. This CDR3 reads CASSPDGGSNSPLHF. CDR3 DNA: TGTGCCAGCTCACCGGACGGCGGGTCGAATTCACCCCTCCACTTT.

The V and J genes are TRBV18 and TRBJ2-3; 11 bases line up with TRBD2. This CDR3 is 15 amino acids long. Germline CDR1 KGHSH, CDR2 LQKENI. The V segment lost 2 bases and the J segment 6 bases; nucleotides outside the gene matches: 4. CDR3 region: CASSPTSGRDDTQYF. The CDR3 nucleotides read TGTGCCAGCTCACCAACTAGCGGGAGAGACGATACGCAGTATTTT.

Of note for this clone: One end of the junction fails to match germline, which may point to a read error. This chain uses TRBV7-7 with TRBJ2-2; D unclear. CDR3 length: 13 amino acids. Germline V gene lookup returns CDR1 SSHAT and CDR2 FNYEAQ (reference sequence). The CDR3 DNA is TGTGCTAGCAGCCTGGACGTTCGCCGGGAGCTGTTTTTT. Its translation is CASSLDVRRELFF.

Remarks on this clone: The sample holds other DNA sequences that translate to the same CDR3. In DNA form, the CDR3 reads TGTGCCAGCAGCTTATCTCTAGCTGGGTCCTACAATGAGCAGTTCTTC. Encoded protein: CASSLSLAGSYNEQFF. V and J are TRBV7-9 and TRBJ2-1; perhaps TRBD2 as D (5 bases). Germline V CDR1 and CDR2: SEHNR, FQNEAQ (reference sequence). The CDR3 contains 16 residues. V lost 2 bases, J lost 1 base, and 12 bases lay in between.

This clone was detected once. The chain couples TRBV18 to TRBJ2-1, with unresolved D. The CDR3 contains 14 residues. Trimming shortened V by 3 bases and J by 5 bases, and 11 bases separated the two germline ends. Looked up from germline, CDR1 is KGHSH and CDR2 is LQKENI. The CDR3, as DNA: TGTGCCAGCTCACCTCATCTCACGGACAATGAGCAGTTCTTC. Translation gives CASSPHLTDNEQFF.

The CDR3 region is CASSRLLLKETQYF. The DNA for the CDR3 is TGTGCCAGCAGCCGATTATTATTGAAAGAGACCCAGTACTTC. This chain uses TRBV11-2 with TRBJ2-5; D is undetermined. The V end lost 5 bases, the J end lost 3 bases, and 13 bases lay between the germline ends. CDR3 length: 14 residues. Germline V gene sequence: CDR1 SGHAT, CDR2 FQNNGV.

This chain joins TRBV19 and TRBJ2-5, with D maybe TRBD1 (6 bases). The CDR3 sequence is 15 residues long. Germline V CDR1 and CDR2: LNHDA, SQIVND (reference sequence). Trimming stripped 1 base from V and 4 bases from J, with 13 bases between. DNA of the CDR3: TGTGCCAGTAGTATAGTGAGTACACAGGGAGAGACCCAGTACTTC. Its protein is CASSIVSTQGETQYF. The variable domain in full, completed from reference TRBV19 and TRBJ2-5, reads DGGITQSPKYLFRKEGQNVTLSCEQNLNHDAMYWYRQDPGQGLRLIYYSQIVNDFQKGDIAEGYSVSREKKESFPLTVTSAQKNPTAFYLCASSIVSTQGETQYFGPGTRLLVL.

The V gene is TRBV5-1, the J gene TRBJ1-4; no definite D call. The ends were cut back, 0 bases at V and 2 bases at J, with 5 bases in the middle. This CDR3 contains 14 residues. Germline V CDR1 and CDR2: SGHRS, YFSETQ. DNA for the CDR3: TGCGCCAGCAGCTTGGACAGCACTAATGAAAAACTGTTTTTT. Amino acids: CASSLDSTNEKLFF.

This rearrangement joins TRBV9 to TRBJ2-2; D is undetermined. Germline-derived CDR1 and CDR2 are SGDLS and YYNGEE. The CDR3 is made up of 12 amino acids. Trimming took 5 bases from V and 8 from J, leaving 10 bases between them. CDR3 sequence (DNA): TGTGCCAGCAGGGCCGGAGCTGGGGAGCTGTTTTTT. It specifies CASRAGAGELFF.

The V call is TRBV6-2 or TRBV6-3, the J call TRBJ2-1; no clear D. Germline V gives CDR1 MNHEY, CDR2 SVGEGT. The CDR3 spans 19 residues. V was pared by 3 bases and J by 4 bases, with 25 bases between. The CDR3: CASSYLRLAPRVLYNEQFF. In DNA, the CDR3 is TGTGCCAGCAGTTATTTACGTTTGGCTCCAAGGGTTTTGTACAATGAGCAGTTCTTC.

The genes are TRBV13 and TRBJ1-1; D not resolved. Germline V gene sequence: CDR1 PRHDT, CDR2 FYEKMQ (reference sequence). V was cut by 4 bases and J by 6 bases, with 12 bases left in between. There are 13 residues in the CDR3. The CDR3 DNA sequence: TGTGCCAGCAGCTCCCGGACCCGATCTGAAGCTTTCTTT. Translating it yields CASSSRTRSEAFF.

This CDR3 reads CAPKRGGLDKAPEETQYF. CDR3 DNA sequence: TGTGCACCGAAGAGGGGGGGCCTAGACAAGGCCCCCGAGGAGACCCAGTACTTC. The chain employs TRBV12-2 and TRBJ2-5; whether TRBD2, the table's D call, matches the DNA was not checked. TRBV12-2 is given as a pseudogene. CDR3 size: 18 residues.

This clone was detected a few times. The chain combines TRBV30 with TRBJ1-2; 7 bases fit TRBD1. The germline V gene encodes CDR1 GTSNPN and CDR2 SVGIG (reference sequence). The CDR3 covers 13 residues. Losses at the gene ends were 0 bases for V and 7 bases for J; bases not matched to a gene: 5. The chain's CDR3 is CAWSVGGAGGYTF. CDR3 DNA sequence: TGTGCCTGGAGTGTAGGGGGCGCGGGTGGCTACACCTTC.

The CDR3 bases are TGTGCCAGCAGCTCCGGGGCCAAGGCGGCCCAGTACTTC. Its translation: CASSSGAKAAQYF. The rearrangement links TRBV7-3 to TRBJ2-5; perhaps D is TRBD1 or TRBD2 (5 bases each). The germline V gene encodes CDR1 SGHTA and CDR2 FQGTGA. The CDR3 sequence is 13 residues long. With 4 bases removed from V and 9 bases from J, the gap between germline ends came to 15 bases.

The chain carries TRBV18 and TRBJ2-1, with TRBD2 as a possible D gene (6 bases). The germline CDR1 and CDR2 sequences are KGHSH and LQKENI. V lost 3 bases and J 4 bases, leaving 13 bases between the germline ends. The CDR3 contains 15 residues. CDR3 residues: CASSPRASEYNEQFF. DNA for the CDR3: TGTGCCAGCTCACCTCGGGCTAGCGAATACAATGAGCAGTTCTTC. The whole variable domain, remainder taken from reference TRBV18 and TRBJ2-1, is NAGVMQNPRHLVRRRGQEARLRCSPMKGHSHVYWYRQLPEEGLKFMVYLQKENIIDESGMPKERFSAEFPKEGPSILRIQQVVRGDSAAYFCASSPRASEYNEQFFGPGTRLTVL.

V is TRBV9 and J is TRBJ1-4; D possibly corresponds to TRBD1 (6 bases). Germline CDR1 is SGDLS and CDR2 is YYNGEE. The CDR3 is 14 residues long. V was shortened by 4 bases and J by 4 bases, with 11 bases between the two germline ends. For the CDR3, the DNA is TGTGCCAGCAGCTCAGGGGACTTTAATGAAAAACTGTTTTTT. It codes for CASSSGDFNEKLFF.

The chain carries TRBV15 and TRBJ2-5, with 10 bases matching TRBD2. V was pared by 4 bases and J by 4 bases, with 18 bases of the junction left unmatched. CDR1 is LNHNV, CDR2 YYDKDF, per germline (reference sequence). This CDR3 has 19 amino acids. CDR3 loop: CATSISPGLASAKLETQYF. DNA of the CDR3: TGTGCCACCAGCATAAGCCCGGGACTAGCGTCTGCAAAATTAGAGACCCAGTACTTC.

This clone was seen a few times. The chain recombines TRBV10-3 with TRBJ1-2; possible D gene TRBD1, 6 bases. The V gene lost 6 bases and the J gene lost 4 bases, with 12 bases spanning the gap. The CDR3 length is 13 residues. The germline CDR1 and CDR2 sequences are ENHRY and SYGVKD. Here the CDR3 DNA reads TGTGCCATCAGGAGAGGGGGGCCCTATGGCTACACCTTC. Translated: CAIRRGGPYGYTF.

This chain links TRBV9 with TRBJ2-2; the match to TRBD2 covers 7 bases. The J segment lost 5 bases and the V segment lost 3 bases, leaving 10 bases of the junction unmatched. Germline V gives CDR1 SGDLS, CDR2 YYNGEE. CDR3 length: 16 amino acids. The CDR3: CASSEGSSGKTGELFF. For the CDR3, the DNA is TGTGCCAGCAGCGAGGGGTCTAGCGGTAAAACCGGGGAGCTGTTTTTT.

The V call is TRBV14, the J call TRBJ1-5; TRBD1 matches at 7 bases. The CDR3 length is 16 residues. Germline V gene lookup returns CDR1 SGHDN and CDR2 FVKESK. The V and J ends lost 0 bases and 3 bases, in that order; junction bases with no gene match: 5. As DNA, the CDR3 is TGTGCCAGCAGCCAAGATGGGACAGACATCAATCAGCCCCAGCATTTT. It translates to CASSQDGTDINQPQHF.

This clone was seen just once. The chain employs TRBV11-3 and TRBJ2-3; a weak D match, TRBD2 (5 bases). The CDR3 loop spans 13 amino acids. The germline CDR1 and CDR2 sequences are SGHNT and YENEEA. Trimming shortened V by 1 base and J by 4 bases, and 6 bases separated the two germline ends. The chain's CDR3 is CASSLAGSDTQYF. The CDR3 region has the DNA TGTGCCAGCAGCTTAGCGGGGTCAGATACGCAGTATTTT. Based on the CDR3 plus reference TRBV11-3 and TRBJ2-3, the full variable domain is EAGVVQSPRYKIIEKKQPVAFWCNPISGHNTLYWYLQNLGQGPELLIRYENEEAVDDSQLPKDRFSAERLKGVDSTLKIQPAELGDSAVYLCASSLAGSDTQYFGPGTRLTVL.